These 16 T cell receptor beta chains came from one sample sequenced in a study of identical twins. TCRdb recomputed calls from the 5' RACE reads with MiXCR, one row per CDR3 protein. The repertoire holds 1.5 million to 2 million distinct CDR3 sequences, with around a third as singletons. Sequenced sample: cord blood. These receptors were taken from a newborn girl in good health.

This sequence joins TRBV20-1 and TRBJ2-7; D possibly corresponds to TRBD1 (5 bases). The V gene's germline CDR1 is DFQATT and CDR2 SNEGSKA (reference sequence). V lost 7 bases, J lost 4 bases, and 11 bases lay in between. This CDR3 is 11 amino acids long. CDR3 sequence: CSVRPGYEQYF. In DNA form, the CDR3 reads TGCAGTGTCAGACCAGGGTACGAGCAGTACTTC.

This clonotype has only a few counts. One junction end disagrees with the germline gene, perhaps due to a read error. The J gene is TRBJ2-3, the V gene TRBV20-1; possibly TRBD2 for D (6 bases). Germline lookup yields CDR1 DFQATT and CDR2 SNEGSKA (reference sequence). This CDR3 has 13 amino acids. CDR3 DNA: TGCAGTGCTCCCCTTGGGGGGTTGGATATGCAGTATTTT. Protein: CSAPLGGLDMQYF.

The chain employs TRBV20-1 and TRBJ2-4; 7 bases match TRBD2. The DNA end is more similar to TRBJ2-7, so the J call may be wrong. Germline V gives CDR1 DFQATT, CDR2 SNEGSKA (reference sequence). The CDR3 sequence is 14 residues long. The CDR3 is CSARDAGVGYEQYF. CDR3 DNA sequence: TGCAGTGCTAGAGATGCGGGAGTGGGCTACGAGCAGTACTTC.

This clonotype was detected only a few times. This chain joins TRBV20-1 and TRBJ2-3, with 8 bases fitting TRBD2. This CDR3 spans 16 amino acids. CDR1 and CDR2 from the germline V gene are DFQATT and SNEGSKA (reference sequence). V was pared by 1 base and J by 1 base, with 7 bases of the junction left unmatched. This CDR3 is CSARGSIAGRTDTQYF. In DNA, the CDR3 is TGCAGTGCTAGAGGTTCGATAGCGGGACGCACAGATACGCAGTATTTT.

The gene calls are TRBV2 and TRBJ2-3; TRBD2 matches at 9 bases. The CDR3 loop spans 16 amino acids. Germline CDR1 is SNHLY and CDR2 is FYNNEI. J lost 3 bases, V lost 7 bases, and 11 bases had no gene match. The CDR3 DNA reads TGTGCCAGCACGCTAGCGGGACCGCAGGTGACAGATACGCAGTATTTT. Translation gives CASTLAGPQVTDTQYF.

The chain combines TRBV25-1 with TRBJ2-3, with TRBD1 matching over 8 bases. Germline CDR1 MGHDK, CDR2 SYGVNS. The J segment lost 7 bases and the V segment lost 2 bases, leaving 2 bases of the junction unmatched. There are 13 residues in the CDR3. The CDR3 is CASSEQGAHTQYF. CDR3 bases: TGTGCCAGCAGTGAACAGGGGGCGCATACGCAGTATTTT. The full variable domain, rest sourced from reference TRBV25-1 and TRBJ2-3, is EADIYQTPRYLVIGTGKKITLECSQTMGHDKMYWYQQDPGMELHLIHYSYGVNSTEKGDLSSESTVSRIRTEHFPLTLESARPSHTSQYLCASSEQGAHTQYFGPGTRLTVL.

The rearrangement joins TRBV5-1 to TRBJ2-7; possible D gene TRBD2, 6 bases. CDR3 length: 20 amino acids. The germline gives CDR1 SGHRS, CDR2 YFSETQ. Trimming took off 4 bases at V and 3 bases at J, with 32 bases between the two ends. CDR3 residues: CASSGGLVAAPSRNNYEQYF. Written as DNA, the CDR3 is TGCGCCAGCAGCGGGGGTTTGGTAGCGGCACCCTCTCGAAATAACTACGAGCAGTACTTC.

This clonotype was counted only a few times. This sequence joins TRBV5-6 and TRBJ2-4; TRBD1 matches 7 bases. Germline V gene lookup returns CDR1 SGHDT and CDR2 YYEEEE. Trimming took 0 bases from V and 13 from J; bases not matched to a gene: 13. This CDR3 is built from 15 residues. CDR3 DNA sequence: TGTGCCAGCAGCTTGGCCCACAGGGGTATCGCTGAGCAGTACTTC. Translated, it gives CASSLAHRGIAEQYF.

At least ten counts were recorded for this clonotype. V and J are TRBV20-1 and TRBJ2-3; possibly TRBD2 for D (6 bases). CDR3 length: 15 amino acids. CDR1 and CDR2 from the germline V gene are DFQATT and SNEGSKA (reference sequence). V was clipped by 8 bases and J by 2 bases, with 20 bases between them. CDR3 sequence (DNA): TGCAGTCGGAACCGGCAGGGACTGATCACAGATACGCAGTATTTT. Translated, it gives CSRNRQGLITDTQYF.

This clonotype was counted a few times. The chain has TRBV28 and TRBJ2-7; D may be TRBD2 (5 bases). The CDR3 extends over 16 amino acids. The germline V gene encodes CDR1 MDHEN and CDR2 SYDVKM. The ends were cut back, 3 bases at V and 3 bases at J, with 18 bases in the middle. CDR3 sequence reads: CASSFPGRGYYYEQYF. The CDR3 coding sequence is TGTGCCAGCAGTTTCCCGGGGAGAGGGTACTACTACGAGCAGTACTTC. The full variable domain, completed using reference TRBV28 and TRBJ2-7, is DVKVTQSSRYLVKRTGEKVFLECVQDMDHENMFWYRQDPGLGLRLIYFSYDVKMKEKGDIPEGYSVSREKKERFSLILESASTNQTSMYLCASSFPGRGYYYEQYFGPGTRLTVT.

This clonotype was found a few times. V gene TRBV4-2 combines with J gene TRBJ1-1; D may be TRBD1 (5 bases). Deletions cut 0 bases from V and 4 bases from J, with 9 bases between. The CDR3 is 14 residues long. Per the germline V gene, CDR1 is LGHNA and CDR2 is YNFKEQ. As DNA, the CDR3 is TGTGCCAGCAGCCAAGATACCAGGGCCACTGAAGCTTTCTTT. Its translation: CASSQDTRATEAFF.

The CDR3 DNA is TGTGCCAGCGGTATTACCAGGGGATGGGAGACCCAGTACTTC. This sequence encodes CASGITRGWETQYF. The chain carries TRBV28 and TRBJ2-5; possible D gene TRBD1, 6 bases. The germline CDR1 and CDR2 sequences are MDHEN and SYDVKM. The CDR3 is 14 residues long. The V end was cut by 8 bases, the J end by 5 bases, with 18 bases between.

This clonotype has more than one count but fewer than ten. The rearrangement links TRBV28 to TRBJ2-7; 7 bases line up with TRBD2. Trimming cost V 2 bases and J 3 bases; bases outside gene matches: 19. This CDR3 region has 19 residues. Germline CDR1 MDHEN, CDR2 SYDVKM. Written as DNA, the CDR3 is TGTGCCAGCAGTTTAGATGGACCCCTGGGAACTAGCGTAAACTACGAGCAGTACTTC. This gives the protein CASSLDGPLGTSVNYEQYF.

The sample holds a few counts of this clonotype. The V gene is TRBV15, the J gene TRBJ1-5, with a weak D call TRBD1 (6 bases). The germline gives CDR1 LNHNV, CDR2 YYDKDF (reference sequence). The length of the CDR3 is 15 residues. V dropped 3 bases and J dropped 4 bases, with 13 bases sitting between them. As DNA, the CDR3 is TGTGCCACCAGCAGGATCGGCAGGGGAAATCAGCCCCAGCATTTT. Residues: CATSRIGRGNQPQHF.

This clonotype was observed a handful of times. The CDR3: CASSIGQGGKNIQYF. CDR3 in DNA: TGTGCCAGCAGTATAGGACAGGGTGGCAAAAACATTCAGTACTTC. The chain combines TRBV28 with TRBJ2-4; TRBD1 agrees at 8 bases. There are 15 residues in the CDR3. CDR1 is MDHEN and CDR2 is SYDVKM in the germline V gene. V shed 5 bases and J 3 bases; nucleotides not matched to a gene: 6.

This clonotype was seen a handful of times. The V call is TRBV25-1, the J call TRBJ2-7; 7 nucleotides line up with TRBD1. The better agreement between TRBJ2-4 and the DNA end casts doubt on the J call. The CDR3 totals 12 residues. Germline lookup yields CDR1 MGHDK and CDR2 SYGVNS. CDR3 amino acids: CASSEDRDIQYF. CDR3 coding DNA: TGTGCCAGCAGTGAAGACAGGGACATTCAGTACTTC.